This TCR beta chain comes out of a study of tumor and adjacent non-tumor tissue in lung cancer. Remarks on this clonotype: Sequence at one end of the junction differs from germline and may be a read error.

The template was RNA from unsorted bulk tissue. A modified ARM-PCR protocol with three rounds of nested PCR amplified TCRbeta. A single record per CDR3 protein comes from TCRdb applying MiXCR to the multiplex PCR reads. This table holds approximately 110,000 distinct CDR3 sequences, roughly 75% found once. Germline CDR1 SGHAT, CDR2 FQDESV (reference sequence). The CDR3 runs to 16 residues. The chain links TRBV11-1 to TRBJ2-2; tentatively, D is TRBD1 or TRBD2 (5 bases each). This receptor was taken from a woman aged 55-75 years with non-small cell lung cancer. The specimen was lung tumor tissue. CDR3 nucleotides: TGTGCCAGCAGCGCCTGGAGAGGGGTGAGCACCGGGGAGTTGTTTTTT. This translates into CASSAWRGVSTGELFF. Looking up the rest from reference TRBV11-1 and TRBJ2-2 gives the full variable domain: EAEVAQSPRYKITEKSQAVAFWCDPISGHATLYWYRQILGQGPELLVQFQDESVVDDSQLPKDRFSAERLKGVDSTLKIQPAELGDSAMYLCASSAWRGVSTGELFFGEGSRLTVL.